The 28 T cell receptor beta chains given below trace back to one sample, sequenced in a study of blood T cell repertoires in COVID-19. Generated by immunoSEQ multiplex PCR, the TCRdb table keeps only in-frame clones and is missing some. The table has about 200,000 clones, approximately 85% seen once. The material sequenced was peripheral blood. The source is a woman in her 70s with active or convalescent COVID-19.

CDR3 nucleotide sequence: TGTGCCAGCAGTTTACCTCGGGGCTCCTACGAGCAGTACTTC. As protein: CASSLPRGSYEQYF. J is TRBJ2-7 and V is TRBV28; D may be TRBD2 (5 bases). CDR1 MDHEN and CDR2 SYDVKM come from the germline V gene. This CDR3 region has 14 residues. V lost 2 bases, J lost 0 bases, and 8 bases lay in between.

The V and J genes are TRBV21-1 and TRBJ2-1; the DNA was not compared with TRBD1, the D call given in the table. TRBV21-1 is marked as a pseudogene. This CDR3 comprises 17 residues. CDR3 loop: CASKDRREPTEYNEQFF. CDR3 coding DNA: TGTGCCAGCAAAGACCGAAGAGAACCGACAGAATACAATGAGCAGTTCTTC.

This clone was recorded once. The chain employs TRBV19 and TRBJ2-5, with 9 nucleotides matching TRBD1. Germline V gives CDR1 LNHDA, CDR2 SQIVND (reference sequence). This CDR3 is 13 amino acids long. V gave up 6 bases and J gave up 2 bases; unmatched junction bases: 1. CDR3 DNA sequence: TGTGCCAGTAGGGGACAGGGACAAGAGACCCAGTACTTC. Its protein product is CASRGQGQETQYF.

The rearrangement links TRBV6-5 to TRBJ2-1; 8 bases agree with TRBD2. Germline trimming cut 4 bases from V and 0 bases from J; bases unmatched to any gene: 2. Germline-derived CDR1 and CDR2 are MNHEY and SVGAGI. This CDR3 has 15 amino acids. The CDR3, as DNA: TGTGCCAGCAGTTCAACTAGCGGCTCCTACAATGAGCAGTTCTTC. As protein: CASSSTSGSYNEQFF.

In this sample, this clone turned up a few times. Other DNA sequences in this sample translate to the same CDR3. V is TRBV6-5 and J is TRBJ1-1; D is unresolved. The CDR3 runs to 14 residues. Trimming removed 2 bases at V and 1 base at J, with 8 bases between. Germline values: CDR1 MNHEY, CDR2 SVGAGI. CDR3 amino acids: CASSYRRGNTEAFF. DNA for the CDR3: TGTGCCAGCAGTTACCGGAGAGGGAACACTGAAGCTTTCTTT.

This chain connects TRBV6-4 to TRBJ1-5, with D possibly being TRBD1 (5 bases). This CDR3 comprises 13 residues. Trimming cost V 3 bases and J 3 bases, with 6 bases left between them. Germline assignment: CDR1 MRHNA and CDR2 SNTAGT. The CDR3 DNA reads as TGTGCCAGCAGTGAAGGGGCCAATCAGCCCCAGCATTTT. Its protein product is CASSEGANQPQHF.

The CDR3 reads CASSIRDSNTEAFF. The CDR3 bases are TGTGCCAGCAGTATTAGGGACAGCAACACTGAAGCTTTCTTT. The chain couples TRBV27 to TRBJ1-1; TRBD1 agrees at 7 bases. CDR1 and CDR2 (germline): MNHEY, SMNVEV (reference sequence). This CDR3 region has 14 residues. The J segment lost 2 bases and the V segment lost 5 bases, leaving 5 bases of the junction unmatched.

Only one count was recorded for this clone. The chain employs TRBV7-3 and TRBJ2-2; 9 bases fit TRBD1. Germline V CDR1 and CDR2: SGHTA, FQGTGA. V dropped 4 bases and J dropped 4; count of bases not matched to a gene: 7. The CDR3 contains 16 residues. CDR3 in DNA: TGTGCCAGCAGCTCTCTGGGGACAGGGACCACCGGGGAGCTGTTTTTT. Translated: CASSSLGTGTTGELFF.

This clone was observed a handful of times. As DNA, the CDR3 is TGCGCCTCCAATACCGAGACCGGGGAGCTGTTTTTT. Translating it yields CASNTETGELFF. The V and J genes are TRBV5-1 and TRBJ2-2; no reliable D call. Germline V gene data show CDR1 as SGHRS and CDR2 as YFSETQ. The CDR3 extends over 12 amino acids. Trimming removed 10 bases at V and 5 bases at J, with 12 bases between.

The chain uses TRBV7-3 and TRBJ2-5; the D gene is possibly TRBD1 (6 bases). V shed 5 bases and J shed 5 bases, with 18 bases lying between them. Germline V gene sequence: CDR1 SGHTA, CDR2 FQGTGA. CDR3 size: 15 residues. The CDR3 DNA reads TGTGCCAGCAGCCGAACCACAGGGTATTGGGAGACCCAGTACTTC. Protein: CASSRTTGYWETQYF.

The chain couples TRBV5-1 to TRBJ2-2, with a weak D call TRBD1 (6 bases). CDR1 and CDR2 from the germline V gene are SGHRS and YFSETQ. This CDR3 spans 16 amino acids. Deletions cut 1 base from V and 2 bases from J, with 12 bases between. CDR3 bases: TGCGCCAGCAGCTTGAGGATAGGGACAAACACCGGGGAGCTGTTTTTT. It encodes CASSLRIGTNTGELFF.

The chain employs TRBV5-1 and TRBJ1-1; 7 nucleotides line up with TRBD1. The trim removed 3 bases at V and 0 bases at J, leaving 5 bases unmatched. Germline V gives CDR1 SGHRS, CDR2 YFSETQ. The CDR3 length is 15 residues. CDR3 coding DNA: TGCGCCAGCAGCTCGTTCCAGGGGGTGAACACTGAAGCTTTCTTT. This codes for CASSSFQGVNTEAFF.

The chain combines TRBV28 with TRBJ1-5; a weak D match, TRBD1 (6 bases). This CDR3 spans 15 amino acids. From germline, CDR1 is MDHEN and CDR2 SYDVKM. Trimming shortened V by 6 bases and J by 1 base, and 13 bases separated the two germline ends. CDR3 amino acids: CASSRGQRSNQPQHF. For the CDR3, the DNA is TGTGCCAGCAGCCGAGGACAGCGGAGCAATCAGCCCCAGCATTTT.

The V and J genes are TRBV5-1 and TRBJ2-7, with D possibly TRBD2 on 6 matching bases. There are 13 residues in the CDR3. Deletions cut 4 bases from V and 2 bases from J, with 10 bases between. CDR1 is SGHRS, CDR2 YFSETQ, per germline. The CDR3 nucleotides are TGCGCCAGCAGCCGGACGGGAGCCTACGAGCAGTACTTC. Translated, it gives CASSRTGAYEQYF.

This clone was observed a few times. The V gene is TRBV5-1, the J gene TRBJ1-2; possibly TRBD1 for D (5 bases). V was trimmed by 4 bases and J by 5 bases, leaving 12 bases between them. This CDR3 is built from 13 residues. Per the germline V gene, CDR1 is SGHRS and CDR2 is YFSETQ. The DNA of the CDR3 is TGCGCCAGCAGCGGTTCTCAGGGATATGGCTACACCTTC. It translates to CASSGSQGYGYTF.

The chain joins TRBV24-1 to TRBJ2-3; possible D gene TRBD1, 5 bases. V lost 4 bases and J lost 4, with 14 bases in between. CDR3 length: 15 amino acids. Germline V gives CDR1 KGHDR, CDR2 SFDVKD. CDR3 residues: CATSEAGPLSDTQYF. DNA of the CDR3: TGTGCCACCAGTGAAGCAGGGCCATTGTCAGATACGCAGTATTTT.

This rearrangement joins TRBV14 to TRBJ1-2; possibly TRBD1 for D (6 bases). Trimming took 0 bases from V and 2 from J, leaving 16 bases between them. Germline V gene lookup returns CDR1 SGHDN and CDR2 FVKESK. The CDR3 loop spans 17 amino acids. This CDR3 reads CASSQESTGFTNYGYTF. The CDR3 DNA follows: TGTGCCAGCAGCCAAGAATCTACAGGGTTTACCAACTATGGCTACACCTTC.

The DNA of the CDR3 is TGTGCCAGCAGTTACGGGCGCCTCAACACTGAAGCTTTCTTT. This codes for CASSYGRLNTEAFF. The chain is built from TRBV6-5 and TRBJ1-1, with D uncertain. Trimming left V 2 bases short and J 2 bases short, with 9 bases between. The CDR3 contains 14 residues. Germline loops: CDR1 MNHEY, CDR2 SVGAGI.

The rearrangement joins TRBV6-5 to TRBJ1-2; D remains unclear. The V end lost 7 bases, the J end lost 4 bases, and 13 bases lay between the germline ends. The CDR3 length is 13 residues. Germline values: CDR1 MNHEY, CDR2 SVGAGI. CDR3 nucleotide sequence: TGTGCCAGCACCGTACAAAGTCCCTATGGCTACACCTTC. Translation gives CASTVQSPYGYTF.

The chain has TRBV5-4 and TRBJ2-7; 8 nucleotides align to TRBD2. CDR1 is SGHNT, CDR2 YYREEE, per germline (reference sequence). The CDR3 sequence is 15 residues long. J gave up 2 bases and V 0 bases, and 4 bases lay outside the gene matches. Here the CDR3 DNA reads TGTGCCAGCAGCTTGGGGAGCGGGAGTGCCTACGAGCAGTACTTC. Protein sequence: CASSLGSGSAYEQYF.

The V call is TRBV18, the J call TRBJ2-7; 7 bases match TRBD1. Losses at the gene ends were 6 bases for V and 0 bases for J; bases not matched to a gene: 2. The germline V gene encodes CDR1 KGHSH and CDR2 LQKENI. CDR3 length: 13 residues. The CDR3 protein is CASSGQNSYEQYF. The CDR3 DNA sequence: TGTGCCAGCTCGGGACAGAACTCCTACGAGCAGTACTTC.

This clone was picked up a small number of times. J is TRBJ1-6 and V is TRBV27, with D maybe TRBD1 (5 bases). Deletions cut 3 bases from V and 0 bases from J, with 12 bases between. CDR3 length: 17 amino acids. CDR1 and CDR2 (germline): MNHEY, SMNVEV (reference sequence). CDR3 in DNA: TGTGCCAGCAGTTTGTGGGGCACCAGCTCCTATAATTCACCCCTCCACTTT. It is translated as CASSLWGTSSYNSPLHF.

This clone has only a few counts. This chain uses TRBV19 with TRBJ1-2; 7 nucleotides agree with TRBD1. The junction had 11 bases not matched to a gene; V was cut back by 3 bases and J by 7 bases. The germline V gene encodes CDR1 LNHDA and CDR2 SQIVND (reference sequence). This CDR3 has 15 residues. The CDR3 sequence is CASSISDRQLGGYTF. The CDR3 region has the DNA TGTGCCAGTAGTATCTCGGACAGGCAGCTAGGTGGCTACACCTTC.

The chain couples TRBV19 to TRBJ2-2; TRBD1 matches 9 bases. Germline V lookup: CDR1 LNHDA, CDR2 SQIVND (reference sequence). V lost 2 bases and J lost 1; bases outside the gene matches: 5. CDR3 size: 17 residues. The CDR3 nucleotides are TGTGCCAGTAGTATATCCCGGACAGGGGTGAACACCGGGGAGCTGTTTTTT. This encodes CASSISRTGVNTGELFF.

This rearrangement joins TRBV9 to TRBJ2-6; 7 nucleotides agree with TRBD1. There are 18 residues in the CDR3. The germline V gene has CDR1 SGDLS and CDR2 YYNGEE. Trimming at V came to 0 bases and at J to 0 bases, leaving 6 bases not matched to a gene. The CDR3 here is CASSVVTGYYSGANVLTF. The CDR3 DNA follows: TGTGCCAGCAGCGTAGTGACAGGGTACTACTCTGGGGCCAACGTCCTGACTTTC.

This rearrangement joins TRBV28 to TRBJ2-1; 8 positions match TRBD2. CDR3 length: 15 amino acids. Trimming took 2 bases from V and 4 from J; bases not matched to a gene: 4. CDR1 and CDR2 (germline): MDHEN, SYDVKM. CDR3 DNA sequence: TGTGCCAGCAGTTTACTCGGGACTAGATACAATGAGCAGTTCTTC. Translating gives CASSLLGTRYNEQFF.

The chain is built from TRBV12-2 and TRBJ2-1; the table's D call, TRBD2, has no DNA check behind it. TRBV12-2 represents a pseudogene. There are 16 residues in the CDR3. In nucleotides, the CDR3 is TGTGCAAGTCGCCCCCGAGCTAGCGGGATTTACAATGAGCAGTTCTTC. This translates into CASRPRASGIYNEQFF.

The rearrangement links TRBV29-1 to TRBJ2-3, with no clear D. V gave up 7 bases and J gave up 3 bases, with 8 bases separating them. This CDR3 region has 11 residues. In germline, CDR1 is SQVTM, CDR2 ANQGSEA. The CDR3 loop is CSASETDTQYF. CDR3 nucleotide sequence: TGCAGCGCCTCAGAAACAGATACGCAGTATTTT.